The subject of this entry is one T cell receptor beta chain. These data are taken from a study of blood T cell repertoires in COVID-19. Study summary: COVID-19 samples collected from the United States, Italy and Spain covered acute and convalescent phases. The analysed material was cDNA or gDNA that came from T cells, B-cell-depleted T cells, or PBMCs.

Germline loops: CDR1 MRHNA, CDR2 SNTAGT. Deletions cut 5 bases from V and 4 bases from J, with 11 bases between. The CDR3 has 13 amino acids. Original handling: Estimated nucleated cell counts came from reference gene primer amplification. Clones were sequenced by immunoSEQ multiplex PCR, and TCRdb holds only the in-frame ones, with some missing. V and J calls and clone size follow that table, whereas D and trimming were derived from the DNA. The sample records about 190,000 clones, 70% to 80% being singletons. Source material: peripheral blood. The TCR originated in a woman between 50 and 59 years old with acute or convalescent COVID-19. The V gene is TRBV6-4, the J gene TRBJ1-2, with unresolved D. CDR3 sequence (DNA): TGTGCCAGCAGTATAGACATTGGCTATGGCTACACCTTC. Its translation: CASSIDIGYGYTF.